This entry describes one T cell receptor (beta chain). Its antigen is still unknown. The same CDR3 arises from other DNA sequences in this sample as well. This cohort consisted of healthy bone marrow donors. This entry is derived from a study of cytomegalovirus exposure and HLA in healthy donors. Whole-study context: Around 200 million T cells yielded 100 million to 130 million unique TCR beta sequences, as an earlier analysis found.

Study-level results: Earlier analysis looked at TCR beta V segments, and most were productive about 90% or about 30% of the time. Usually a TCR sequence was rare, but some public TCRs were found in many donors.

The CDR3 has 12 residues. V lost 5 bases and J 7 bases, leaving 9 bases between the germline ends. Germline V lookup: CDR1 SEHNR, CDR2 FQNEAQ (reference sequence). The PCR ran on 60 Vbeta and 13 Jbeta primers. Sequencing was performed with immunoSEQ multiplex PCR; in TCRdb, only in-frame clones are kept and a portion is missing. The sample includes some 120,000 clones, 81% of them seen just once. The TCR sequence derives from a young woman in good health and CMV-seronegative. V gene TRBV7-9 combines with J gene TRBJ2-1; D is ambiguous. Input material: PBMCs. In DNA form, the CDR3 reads TGTGCCAGCAGCCTAGGCGAGAATGAGCAGTTCTTC. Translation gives CASSLGENEQFF.